Detailed here is one T cell receptor beta chain. Clones were sequenced by immunoSEQ multiplex PCR, and TCRdb holds only the in-frame ones, with some missing. The data contain hundreds of thousands of clones, roughly nine tenths of them singletons. These data come from a study of blood T cell repertoires in COVID-19. The germline gives CDR1 WNHNN, CDR2 SYGVQD (reference sequence). With 5 bases clipped from V and 5 bases from J, the junction kept 19 bases outside the gene matches. CDR3 length: 18 residues. This TCR was sampled from a woman aged 60-75 years who had recovered from COVID-19. The V and J genes are TRBV10-1 and TRBJ2-5; 8 nucleotides agree with TRBD2. The source material was PBMCs or T cells enriched from blood (not recorded which). The CDR3 is CASSRGSSGGEARETQYF. In DNA, the CDR3 is TGCGCCAGCAGTCGCGGGTCCAGCGGGGGTGAGGCCCGGGAGACCCAGTACTTC.